This TCR beta chain was recovered during a study of type 1 and type 2 diabetes patients. Across the whole study: Magnetic bead positive selection isolated CD4+ or CD8+ T cells from PBMCs. Whole-study results and caveats: Both CD4+ and CD8+ type 2 diabetes repertoires showed significantly higher diversity than type 1.

Genomic DNA was the PCR template. A primer set of 30 forward and 13 reverse primers amplified the CDR3. One entry per CDR3 protein results from TCRdb running MiXCR on the multiplex PCR reads. The sample consists of about 270,000 distinct CDR3 sequences, around 47% of them appearing once. The V gene lost 6 bases and the J gene lost 0 bases, with 11 bases spanning the gap. The CDR3 is 14 residues long. The germline V gene encodes CDR1 SNHLY and CDR2 FYNNEI. As concerns this clonotype: Its cognate antigen is unknown.

The sequenced sample was peripheral blood mononuclear cells (PBMCs). This sequence originates from a man in his late teens or twenties with type 2 diabetes. The rearrangement joins TRBV2 to TRBJ1-2; no reliable D call. This CDR3 is CASSRSATNYGYTF. The CDR3, as DNA: TGTGCCAGCAGCCGGTCAGCCACTAACTATGGCTACACCTTC. Complete variable domain (other parts from reference TRBV2 and TRBJ1-2): EPEVTQTPSHQVTQMGQEVILRCVPISNHLYFYWYRQILGQKVEFLVSFYNNEISEKSEIFDDQFSVERPDGSNFTLKIRSTKLEDSAMYFCASSRSATNYGYTFGSGTRLTVV.